This T cell receptor beta chain emerged from a study of shared clonotypes between healthy human individuals. The CDR3 has 14 amino acids. Trimming removed 6 bases from V and 3 bases from J, with 14 bases in between. CDR1 and CDR2 from the germline V gene are KGHSH and LQKENI. Produced via immunoSEQ multiplex PCR; TCRdb's table is partial and in-frame only. The sample includes millions of clones, roughly nine tenths of them seen just once. The study, taken as a whole, reports: Some naive CD4 clonotypes, roughly 4.7%, turned up in common across a handful of donors.

To note about this clone: Its matching antigen is unknown.

The clonotype originates from a man aged 18 to 29 in good health. The chain links TRBV18 to TRBJ1-1, with D unresolved. Specimen: naive CD4+ T cells sorted from blood. As for subset: CD45RA+ positively selected. CDR3 sequence (DNA): TGTGCCAGCTCCCCCGACGGAATCGACACTGAAGCTTTCTTT. Protein: CASSPDGIDTEAFF.